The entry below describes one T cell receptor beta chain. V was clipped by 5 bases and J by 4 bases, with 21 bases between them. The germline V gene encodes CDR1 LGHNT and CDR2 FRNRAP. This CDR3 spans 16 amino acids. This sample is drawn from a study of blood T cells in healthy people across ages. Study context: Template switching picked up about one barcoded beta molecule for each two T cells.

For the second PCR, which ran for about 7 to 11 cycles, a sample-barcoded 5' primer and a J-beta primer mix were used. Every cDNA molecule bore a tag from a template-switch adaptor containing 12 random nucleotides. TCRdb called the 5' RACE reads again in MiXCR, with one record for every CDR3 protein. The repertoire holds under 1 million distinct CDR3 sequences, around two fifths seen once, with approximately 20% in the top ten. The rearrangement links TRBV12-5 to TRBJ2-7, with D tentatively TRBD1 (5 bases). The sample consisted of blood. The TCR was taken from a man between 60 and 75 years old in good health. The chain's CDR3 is CASGILYRTFLYEQYF. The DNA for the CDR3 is TGTGCTAGTGGTATCCTCTACAGGACGTTCCTTTACGAGCAGTACTTC.